Following are 32 T cell receptor beta chains from one sample sequenced in a study of blood T cell repertoires in COVID-19. The method was immunoSEQ multiplex PCR; TCRdb's version includes in-frame clones alone and lacks a portion of them. The sample has around 70,000 clones, around nine tenths seen once; the top ten hold 5.5% to 6%. What was sequenced was peripheral blood. All receptors come from a human donor in a cohort sampled during active COVID-19.

The sample holds one count of this clone. CDR3 loop: CAWTVLRDTQYF. The CDR3, as DNA: TGTGCCTGGACGGTACTCCGCGATACGCAGTATTTT. The V and J genes are TRBV30 and TRBJ2-3; no clear D gene. The germline CDR1 and CDR2 sequences are GTSNPN and SVGIG (reference sequence). Trimming pared 4 bases from V and 6 bases from J, leaving 11 bases between. CDR3 length: 12 amino acids.

The chain recombines TRBV9 with TRBJ1-1; 7 positions agree with TRBD1. The germline gives CDR1 SGDLS, CDR2 YYNGEE. After removal of 10 bases from V and 0 bases from J, the junction contained 6 bases not matched to a gene. The CDR3 sequence is 13 residues long. The CDR3 protein is CASGTEMNTEAFF. CDR3 coding DNA: TGTGCCTCCGGGACAGAAATGAACACTGAAGCTTTCTTT.

CDR3 bases: TGCGCCAGCAGCCCGGCGGGGCGGGCAAGCTCCTACAATGAGCAGTTCTTC. It is translated as CASSPAGRASSYNEQFF. J is TRBJ2-1 and V is TRBV5-1, with a weak D call TRBD2 (6 bases). Germline values: CDR1 SGHRS, CDR2 YFSETQ. Trimming stripped 4 bases from V and 0 bases from J, with 17 bases between. The length of the CDR3 is 17 residues.

In regard to this clone: One end of the junction fails to match germline, which may point to a read error. The V and J genes are TRBV7-6 and TRBJ2-5; 10 bases are a match to TRBD2. In germline, CDR1 is SGHVS, CDR2 FNYEAQ. This CDR3 has 14 amino acids. CDR3: CASRLAGGQETQYF. CDR3 nucleotide sequence: TGTGCCAGCAGATTAGCGGGGGGACAAGAGACCCAGTACTTC. The full variable domain, with the rest looked up from reference TRBV7-6 and TRBJ2-5, is GAGVSQSPRYKVTKRGQDVALRCDPISGHVSLYWYRQALGQGPEFLTYFNYEAQQDKSGLPNDRFSAERPEGSISTLTIQRTEQRDSAMYRCASRLAGGQETQYFGPGTRLLVL.

This chain uses TRBV3-1 (or the pseudogene TRBV3-2) with TRBJ2-1; D call uncertain. Germline V gives CDR1 LGHDT, CDR2 YNNKEL (reference sequence). V lost 1 base, J lost 10 bases, and 11 bases lay in between. The CDR3 sequence is 13 residues long. CDR3 sequence reads: CASSQGISGEQFF. The CDR3 coding sequence is TGTGCCAGCAGCCAAGGGATCTCCGGGGAGCAGTTCTTC.

The genes are TRBV7-2 and TRBJ2-7; TRBD2 is a possible D gene (6 bases). This CDR3 region has 12 residues. The V gene lost 8 bases and the J gene lost 5 bases, with 13 bases spanning the gap. CDR1 is SGHTA and CDR2 is FQGNSA in the germline V gene. The CDR3 DNA reads as TGTGCCAGCCGCGGGATGCAACACGAGCAGTACTTC. It translates to CASRGMQHEQYF.

The chain carries TRBV7-3 and TRBJ2-2; no reliable D call. The germline V gene encodes CDR1 SGHTA and CDR2 FQGTGA. The CDR3 runs to 12 residues. V was clipped by 5 bases and J by 3 bases, with 4 bases between them. The CDR3 loop is CASSPDTGELFF. Here the CDR3 DNA reads TGTGCCAGCAGCCCAGACACCGGGGAGCTGTTTTTT. Variable domain in full (rest from reference TRBV7-3 and TRBJ2-2): GAGVSQTPSNKVTEKGKYVELRCDPISGHTALYWYRQSLGQGPEFLIYFQGTGAADDSGLPNDRFFAVRPEGSVSTLKIQRTERGDSAVYLCASSPDTGELFFGEGSRLTVL.

The chain joins TRBV10-3 to TRBJ1-1; D is unclear. The CDR3 is 14 amino acids. Germline loops: CDR1 ENHRY, CDR2 SYGVKD. V lost 2 bases and J 0 bases, leaving 7 bases between the germline ends. The CDR3: CAISEGRLNTEAFF. Written as DNA, the CDR3 is TGTGCCATCAGTGAGGGCAGATTGAACACTGAAGCTTTCTTT.

The rearrangement joins TRBV10-2 to TRBJ1-4; TRBD1 agrees at 9 bases. The germline V gene has CDR1 WSHSY and CDR2 SAAADI. This CDR3 has 17 residues. The J segment lost 2 bases and the V segment lost 6 bases, leaving 10 bases of the junction unmatched. The CDR3 region is CASRKTGGAGTNEKLFF. CDR3 nucleotide sequence: TGCGCCAGCAGGAAAACAGGGGGCGCGGGGACTAATGAAAAACTGTTTTTT.

This chain uses TRBV18 with TRBJ2-7; 7 bases are a match to TRBD1. CDR1 and CDR2 (germline): KGHSH, LQKENI. CDR3 length: 14 residues. Trimming cost V 6 bases and J 1 base; bases outside gene matches: 6. The CDR3 region is CASSFGQDSYEQYF. The DNA for the CDR3 is TGTGCCAGCTCTTTTGGACAGGATTCCTACGAGCAGTACTTC.

V is TRBV7-9 and J is TRBJ1-1, with D perhaps TRBD1 (5 bases). Trimming shortened V by 5 bases and J by 1 base, and 5 bases separated the two germline ends. Germline assignment: CDR1 SEHNR and CDR2 FQNEAQ (reference sequence). The CDR3 contains 12 residues. CDR3: CASSQGNTEAFF. As DNA, the CDR3 is TGTGCCAGCAGCCAGGGGAACACTGAAGCTTTCTTT.

V gene TRBV18 combines with J gene TRBJ1-3; no clear D gene. The CDR3 is 15 amino acids. Germline CDR1 reads KGHSH; CDR2 reads LQKENI. Trimming removed 0 bases from V and 0 bases from J, with 6 bases in between. DNA of the CDR3: TGTGCCAGCTCACCACCCGGGAGCTCTGGAAACACCATATATTTT. It translates to CASSPPGSSGNTIYF.

The chain combines TRBV7-2 with TRBJ2-1; 15 bases map to TRBD2. V shed 5 bases and J 5 bases; nucleotides not matched to a gene: 4. Per germline, CDR1 SGHTA and CDR2 FQGNSA. This CDR3 comprises 16 residues. CDR3: CASSLGLAGGHNEQFF. CDR3 sequence (DNA): TGTGCCAGCAGCCTTGGACTAGCGGGGGGGCACAATGAGCAGTTCTTC.

The V call is TRBV5-4, the J call TRBJ1-2, with TRBD1 matching over 7 bases. This CDR3 has 14 amino acids. Germline V gene sequence: CDR1 SGHNT, CDR2 YYREEE (reference sequence). Trimming removed 2 bases from V and 0 bases from J; junction bases left unmatched: 1. In DNA form, the CDR3 reads TGTGCCAGCAGCTTACAGGGGACTAACTATGGCTACACCTTC. Amino acids: CASSLQGTNYGYTF.

The CDR3 loop reads CASRLDSAYEQYF. The CDR3 coding sequence is TGTGCCAGCAGACTGGACAGCGCCTACGAGCAGTACTTC. The chain has TRBV6-6 and TRBJ2-7, with D possibly being TRBD1 (6 bases). The V and J ends lost 6 bases and 2 bases respectively, with 11 bases between them. This CDR3 has 13 amino acids. Germline-derived CDR1 and CDR2 are MNHNY and SVGAGI (reference sequence).

The V call is TRBV11-1, the J call TRBJ2-2, with 8 bases fitting TRBD1. The junction had 4 bases not matched to a gene; V was cut back by 1 base and J by 6 bases. Germline V gene lookup returns CDR1 SGHAT and CDR2 FQDESV (reference sequence). CDR3 size: 15 residues. The CDR3 region has the DNA TGTGCCAGCAGCTTAGGGACAGGGTATTCCGGGGAGCTGTTTTTT. Encoded protein: CASSLGTGYSGELFF.

V usage is TRBV9 and J usage is TRBJ1-2; a weak D match, TRBD1 (5 bases). Trimming cost V 4 bases and J 1 base, with 8 bases left between them. Germline-derived CDR1 and CDR2 are SGDLS and YYNGEE. The CDR3 totals 13 residues. The CDR3 sequence: CASSHDSNYGYTF. In DNA form, the CDR3 reads TGTGCCAGCAGCCATGACAGTAACTATGGCTACACCTTC. The entire variable domain, with the rest obtained from reference TRBV9 and TRBJ1-2, is as follows: DSGVTQTPKHLITATGQRVTLRCSPRSGDLSVYWYQQSLDQGLQFLIQYYNGEERAKGNILERFSAQQFPDLHSELNLSSLELGDSALYFCASSHDSNYGYTFGSGTRLTVV.

This clone has just one count. This sequence joins TRBV11-2 and TRBJ2-2, with 11 nucleotides matching TRBD2. The CDR3 is 17 amino acids. Germline V gene lookup returns CDR1 SGHAT and CDR2 FQNNGV. With 2 bases clipped from V and 7 bases from J, the junction kept 9 bases outside the gene matches. CDR3 in DNA: TGTGCCAGCAGCTTACAGTCTAGCGGGGGGCCGGACGGGGAGCTGTTTTTT. The encoded protein is CASSLQSSGGPDGELFF.

The chain employs TRBV12-5 and TRBJ2-1, with TRBD2 identical over 12 bases. This CDR3 has 19 residues. Trimming removed 1 base from V and 0 bases from J; junction bases left unmatched: 7. Per germline, CDR1 LGHNT and CDR2 FRNRAP. The CDR3 loop is CASGLGTSGARSSYNEQFF. CDR3 DNA sequence: TGTGCTAGTGGTTTGGGGACTAGCGGGGCGCGCAGCTCCTACAATGAGCAGTTCTTC.

The rearrangement joins TRBV5-1 to TRBJ1-2; TRBD1 might be the D (5 bases). The CDR3 spans 13 residues. Trimming took 1 base from V and 7 from J, leaving 11 bases between them. Germline loops: CDR1 SGHRS, CDR2 YFSETQ. This CDR3 is CASSLSLGGGYTF. CDR3 sequence (DNA): TGCGCCAGCAGCTTGTCGTTGGGGGGTGGCTACACCTTC.

The V gene is TRBV24-1, the J gene TRBJ2-3, with 8 bases identical to TRBD2. CDR3 size: 15 residues. V gave up 4 bases and J gave up 4 bases; unmatched junction bases: 6. Per the germline V gene, CDR1 is KGHDR and CDR2 is SFDVKD. CDR3 DNA sequence: TGTGCCACCAGTGACGCGGGGGGCCATGCAGATACGCAGTATTTT. Protein: CATSDAGGHADTQYF.

This sequence joins TRBV14 and TRBJ1-1, with D unresolved. V dropped 4 bases and J dropped 4 bases, with 10 bases sitting between them. Germline assignment: CDR1 SGHDN and CDR2 FVKESK. This CDR3 has 13 residues. The CDR3 loop is CASSLVPGTEAFF. CDR3 in DNA: TGTGCCAGCAGCCTAGTTCCCGGCACTGAAGCTTTCTTT.

The CDR3 DNA reads TGTGCCAGCAGGCCTACAGTGAACACCGGGGAGCTGTTTTTT. Its protein is CASRPTVNTGELFF. The J gene is TRBJ2-2, the V gene TRBV7-9; D uncertain. Germline lookup yields CDR1 SEHNR and CDR2 FQNEAQ (reference sequence). Trimming took off 6 bases at V and 1 base at J, with 9 bases between the two ends. The CDR3 contains 14 residues.

This chain links TRBV6-2 or TRBV6-3 with TRBJ1-1, with TRBD1 identical over 8 bases. There are 15 residues in the CDR3. The V gene end was trimmed by 6 bases and the J gene end by 1 base; junction bases not matched to a gene: 7. The germline CDR1 and CDR2 sequences are MNHEY and SVGEGT. CDR3 loop: CASSSEDRGNTEAFF. The CDR3 DNA follows: TGTGCCAGCAGCTCAGAAGACAGGGGGAACACTGAAGCTTTCTTT.

The chain joins TRBV7-6 to TRBJ2-3; TRBD2 might be the D (5 bases). CDR3 length: 15 amino acids. V lost 4 bases, J lost 0 bases, and 11 bases lay in between. Germline CDR1 and CDR2: SGHVS and FNYEAQ. The CDR3 coding sequence is TGTGCCAGCAGCTCCGCGGGTCCTAGCACAGATACGCAGTATTTT. Its protein is CASSSAGPSTDTQYF.

The chain recombines TRBV3-1 (or the pseudogene TRBV3-2) with TRBJ2-7, with D tentatively TRBD2 (5 bases). Germline V lookup: CDR1 LGHDT, CDR2 YNNKEL (reference sequence). Trimming took 3 bases from V and 4 from J, leaving 7 bases between them. The CDR3 is 12 residues long. For the CDR3, the DNA is TGTGCCAGCAGCCACGGGGTATACGAGCAGTACTTC. Translation: CASSHGVYEQYF.

The chain recombines TRBV4-3 with TRBJ1-6; 8 nucleotides line up with TRBD1. Germline V CDR1 and CDR2: LGHNA, YSLEER. V trimming: 3 bases; J trimming: 5 bases; junction bases outside the gene matches: 6. CDR3 size: 16 residues. In DNA form, the CDR3 reads TGCGCCAGCAGCCATTCGGGACAGGCCGATAATTCACCCCTCCACTTT. Its translation is CASSHSGQADNSPLHF.

V gene TRBV2 combines with J gene TRBJ2-7; 8 bases map to TRBD1. Trimming removed 2 bases from V and 3 bases from J; junction bases left unmatched: 6. The germline gives CDR1 SNHLY, CDR2 FYNNEI. This CDR3 is 15 amino acids long. The CDR3 coding sequence is TGTGCCAGCAGTGAACGGTCAGGGGGCTTCTACGAGCAGTACTTC. Amino acid sequence: CASSERSGGFYEQYF.

This rearrangement joins TRBV3-1 (or the pseudogene TRBV3-2) to TRBJ1-4, with D perhaps TRBD1 (6 bases). CDR3 length: 16 residues. The V end was cut by 4 bases, the J end by 3 bases, with 15 bases between. CDR1 is LGHDT, CDR2 YNNKEL, per germline (reference sequence). The CDR3 sequence: CASSPGREGANEKLFF. The CDR3 DNA reads as TGTGCCAGCAGCCCAGGGCGGGAGGGGGCTAATGAAAAACTGTTTTTT.

The rearrangement uses TRBV6-6 and TRBJ1-6; D unclear. Germline CDR1 is MNHNY and CDR2 is SVGAGI (reference sequence). The CDR3 is 14 residues long. The ends were cut back, 5 bases at V and 9 bases at J, with 14 bases in the middle. CDR3 DNA: TGTGCCAGCAGTAGGACTGGTCCCGCTTCACCCCTCCACTTT. This codes for CASSRTGPASPLHF.

V usage is TRBV6-2 or TRBV6-3 and J usage is TRBJ1-2, with D perhaps matching TRBD1 (5 bases). V gave up 5 bases and J gave up 4 bases, with 17 bases separating them. From germline, CDR1 is MNHEY and CDR2 SVGEGT. The CDR3 is 15 amino acids. CDR3 in amino acids: CASSTGTPGGYGYTF. CDR3 DNA: TGTGCCAGCAGTACCGGGACTCCTGGGGGCTATGGCTACACCTTC.

By frequency in the sample, this clone is medium-sized. This chain connects TRBV10-1 to TRBJ2-2; D gene ambiguous. The CDR3 loop spans 13 amino acids. V gave up 2 bases and J gave up 3 bases, with 4 bases separating them. Germline assignment: CDR1 WNHNN and CDR2 SYGVQD (reference sequence). The CDR3 region is CASSEGHTGELFF. The CDR3, as DNA: TGCGCCAGCAGTGAGGGGCACACCGGGGAGCTGTTTTTT.